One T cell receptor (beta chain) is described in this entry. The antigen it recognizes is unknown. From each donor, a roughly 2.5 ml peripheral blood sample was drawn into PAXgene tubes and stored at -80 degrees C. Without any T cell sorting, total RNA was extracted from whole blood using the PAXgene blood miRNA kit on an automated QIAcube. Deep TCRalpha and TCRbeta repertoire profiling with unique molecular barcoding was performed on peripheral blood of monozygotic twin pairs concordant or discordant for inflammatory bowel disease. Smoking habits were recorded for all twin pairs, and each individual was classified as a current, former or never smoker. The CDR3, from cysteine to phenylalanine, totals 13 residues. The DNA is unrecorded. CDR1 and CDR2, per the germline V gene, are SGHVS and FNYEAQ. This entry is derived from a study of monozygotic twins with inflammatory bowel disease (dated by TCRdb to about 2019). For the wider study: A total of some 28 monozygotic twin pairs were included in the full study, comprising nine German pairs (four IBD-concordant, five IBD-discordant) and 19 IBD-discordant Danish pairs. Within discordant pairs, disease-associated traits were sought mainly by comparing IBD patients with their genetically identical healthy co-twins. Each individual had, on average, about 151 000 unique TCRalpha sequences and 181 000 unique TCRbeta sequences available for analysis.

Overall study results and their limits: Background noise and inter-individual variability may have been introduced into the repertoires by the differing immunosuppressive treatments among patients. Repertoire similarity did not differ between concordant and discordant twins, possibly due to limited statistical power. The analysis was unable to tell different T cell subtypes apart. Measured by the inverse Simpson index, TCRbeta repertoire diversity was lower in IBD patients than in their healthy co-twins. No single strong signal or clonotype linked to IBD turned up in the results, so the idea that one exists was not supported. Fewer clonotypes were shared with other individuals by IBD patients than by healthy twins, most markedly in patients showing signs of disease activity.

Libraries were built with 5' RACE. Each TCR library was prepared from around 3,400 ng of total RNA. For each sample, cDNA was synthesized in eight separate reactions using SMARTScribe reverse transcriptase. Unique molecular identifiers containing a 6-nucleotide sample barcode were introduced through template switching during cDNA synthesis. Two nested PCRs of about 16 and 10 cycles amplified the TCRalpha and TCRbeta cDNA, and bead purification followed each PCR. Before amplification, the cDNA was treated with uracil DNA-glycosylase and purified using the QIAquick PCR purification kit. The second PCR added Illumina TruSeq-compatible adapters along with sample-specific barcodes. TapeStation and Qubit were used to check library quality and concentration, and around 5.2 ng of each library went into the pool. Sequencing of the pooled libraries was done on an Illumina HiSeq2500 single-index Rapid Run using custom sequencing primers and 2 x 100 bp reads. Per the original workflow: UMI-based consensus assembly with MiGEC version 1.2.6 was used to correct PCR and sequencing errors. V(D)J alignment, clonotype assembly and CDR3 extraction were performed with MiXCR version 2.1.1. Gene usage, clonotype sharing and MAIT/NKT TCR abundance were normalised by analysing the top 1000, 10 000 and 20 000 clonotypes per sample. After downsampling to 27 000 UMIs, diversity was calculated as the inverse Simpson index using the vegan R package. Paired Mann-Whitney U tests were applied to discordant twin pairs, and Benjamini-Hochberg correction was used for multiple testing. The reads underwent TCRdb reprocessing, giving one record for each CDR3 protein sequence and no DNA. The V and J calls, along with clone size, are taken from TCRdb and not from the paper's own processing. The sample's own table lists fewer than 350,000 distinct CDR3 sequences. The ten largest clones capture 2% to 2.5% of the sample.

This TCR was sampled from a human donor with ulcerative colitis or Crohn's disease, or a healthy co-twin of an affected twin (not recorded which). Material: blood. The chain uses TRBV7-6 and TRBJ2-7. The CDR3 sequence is CASSLDPGTEQYF.